These 8 T cell receptor beta chains came from one sample sequenced in a study of T cell responses to AZD1222 COVID-19 vaccine. The method was immunoSEQ multiplex PCR; TCRdb's version includes in-frame clones alone and lacks a portion of them. The repertoire includes over 120,000 clones, more than 90% of them detected once, and 1.7% sits in the top ten. This sample comprised peripheral blood, obtained on day 0 of AZD1222 vaccination. The receptors originated from an adult in good health.

V and J are TRBV4-1 and TRBJ1-1; 8 nucleotides align to TRBD1. Germline CDR1 is MGHRA and CDR2 is YSYEKL. CDR3 length: 16 amino acids. The V segment lost 3 bases and the J segment 2 bases; nucleotides outside the gene matches: 8. The CDR3 spells CASSHLRTGRNTEAFF. The CDR3 DNA is TGCGCCAGCAGCCACCTCAGGACAGGGCGAAACACTGAAGCTTTCTTT.

The rearrangement links TRBV9 to TRBJ1-4; D remains unclear. The CDR3 spans 12 residues. The germline V and J ends were trimmed by 2 bases and 7 bases, with 6 bases remaining between them. CDR1 SGDLS and CDR2 YYNGEE come from the germline V gene. CDR3 DNA: TGTGCCAGCAGCGTGGACGGTGAAAAACTGTTTTTT. It codes for CASSVDGEKLFF.

The chain links TRBV19 to TRBJ1-2; tentatively, D is TRBD1 (6 bases). Germline V gene sequence: CDR1 LNHDA, CDR2 SQIVND (reference sequence). This CDR3 has 14 amino acids. V dropped 0 bases and J dropped 8 bases, with 13 bases sitting between them. The CDR3 DNA follows: TGTGCCAGTAGTATAGAAGGGGGTTCGGGAGGCTACACCTTC. This translates into CASSIEGGSGGYTF.

This chain links TRBV6-1 with TRBJ2-7; D might be TRBD2 (5 bases). The germline V gene encodes CDR1 MNHNS and CDR2 SASEGT. The CDR3 spans 13 residues. The V end was cut by 2 bases, the J end by 9 bases, with 14 bases between. The CDR3 nucleotides are TGTGCCAGCAGTGAAAACAAGAGGGAACGGCAGTACTTC. This gives the protein CASSENKRERQYF.

This chain connects TRBV10-3 to TRBJ1-1, with D possibly TRBD1 on 5 matching bases. The CDR3 totals 15 residues. V was cut by 4 bases and J by 0 bases, with 12 bases left in between. Germline-derived CDR1 and CDR2 are ENHRY and SYGVKD. The CDR3 spells CAISVSTVMNTEAFF. CDR3 nucleotides: TGTGCCATCAGTGTCTCGACAGTCATGAACACTGAAGCTTTCTTT.

This chain links TRBV5-6 with TRBJ1-6, with D possibly being TRBD1 (5 bases). The CDR3 length is 13 residues. The germline V and J ends were trimmed by 5 bases and 11 bases, with 14 bases remaining between them. Germline V gives CDR1 SGHDT, CDR2 YYEEEE. The CDR3 DNA sequence: TGTGCCAGCAGATACGGGAGGGGCACACCCCTCCACTTT. Protein: CASRYGRGTPLHF.

This clone came up once. The V call is TRBV5-1, the J call TRBJ1-1, with TRBD1 identical over 10 bases. The germline CDR1 and CDR2 sequences are SGHRS and YFSETQ. Trimming removed 0 bases from V and 5 bases from J; junction bases left unmatched: 7. This CDR3 has 16 residues. The CDR3 bases are TGCGCCAGCAGCTTGGGGGAAGACAGGGGGCTTACTGAAGCTTTCTTT. Amino acid sequence: CASSLGEDRGLTEAFF.

The chain employs TRBV12-5 and TRBJ2-3; 9 nucleotides line up with TRBD2. Germline-derived CDR1 and CDR2 are LGHNT and FRNRAP. The V gene end was trimmed by 1 base and the J gene end by 3 bases; junction bases not matched to a gene: 2. This CDR3 region has 15 residues. The CDR3 nucleotides are TGTGCTAGTGGTTTGGGACTAGCGGCAACAGATACGCAGTATTTT. Encoded protein: CASGLGLAATDTQYF.